This T cell receptor beta chain was identified during a study of PD-L1 blockade in urothelial cancer. Study-wide background: Blood-derived samples held a median about 150,000 T cells.

Libraries were prepared by immunoSEQ multiplex PCR; TCRdb keeps only in-frame clonotypes and omits some of them. The repertoire holds 70,000 to 95,000 clones, with roughly 90% as singletons. This CDR3 comprises 12 residues. The germline CDR1 and CDR2 sequences are SGHTA and FQGNSA. Trimming shortened V by 3 bases and J by 9 bases, and 12 bases separated the two germline ends. Time point described: pretreatment peripheral blood. This specimen was PBMCs, taken around atezolizumab (anti-PD-L1) treatment. The chain couples TRBV7-2 to TRBJ2-7, with D perhaps TRBD2 (5 bases). This receptor was taken from a woman aged 80 or over with urothelial cancer. CDR3 sequence (DNA): TGTGCCAGCAGCTTTGAAGGAGGACCGCAGTACTTC. Its protein is CASSFEGGPQYF.